This record looks at one T cell receptor beta chain sequence and its context. Its antigen is still unknown. This sample stems from a study of cytomegalovirus exposure and HLA in healthy donors. At the level of the study: In a later analysis, it was reported that the roughly 130 validation repertoires had been produced on the same platform as the 600 to 850 repertoires belonging to the first cohort.

An approximately 130-subject validation cohort, separate from the approximately 670-subject first cohort, supplied the donors. Profiling relied on immunoSEQ multiplex PCR, and the TCRdb table lists in-frame clones only, not all of them. Here the sample spans 150,000 to 200,000 clones, around 89% being singletons. Germline lookup yields CDR1 LGHNA and CDR2 YSLEER. The ends were cut back, 0 bases at V and 2 bases at J, with 11 bases in the middle. The CDR3 consists of 15 residues. Notes on the study in general: Specificity for CMV antigens was confirmed in vitro for three of the CMV-associated chains. Whilst most TCR sequences proved rare, a subset of public TCRs occurred across many donors.

The sample taken for sequencing was PBMCs. This TCR derives from a man aged 18-30 years in good health and CMV-seronegative. This chain uses TRBV4-3 with TRBJ2-7; possible D gene TRBD2, 5 bases. In nucleotides, the CDR3 is TGCGCCAGCAGCCAAGATTCGTGGGGAGCCTACGAGCAGTACTTC. It codes for CASSQDSWGAYEQYF.